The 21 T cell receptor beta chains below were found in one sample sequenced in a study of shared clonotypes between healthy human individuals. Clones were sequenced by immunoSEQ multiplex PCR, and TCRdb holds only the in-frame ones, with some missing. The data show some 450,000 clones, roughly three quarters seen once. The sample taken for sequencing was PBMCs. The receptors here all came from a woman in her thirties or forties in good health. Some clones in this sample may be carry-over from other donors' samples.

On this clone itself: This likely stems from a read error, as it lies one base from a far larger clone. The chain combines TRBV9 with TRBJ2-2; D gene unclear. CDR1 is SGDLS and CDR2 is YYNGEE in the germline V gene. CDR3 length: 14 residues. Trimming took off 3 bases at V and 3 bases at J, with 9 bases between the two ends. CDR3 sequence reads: CASSAVGDTGELFF. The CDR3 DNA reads TGTGCCAGCAGCGCAGTCGGAGACACCGGGGAGCTGTTTTTT.

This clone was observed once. CDR3 in amino acids: CASSPRTGGRSGELFF. The CDR3, as DNA: TGTGCCAGCAGCCCAAGGACAGGGGGCAGGTCCGGGGAGCTGTTTTTT. The chain has TRBV11-3 and TRBJ2-2; 11 bases are shared with TRBD1. V was clipped by 5 bases and J by 6 bases; unmatched bases: 8. The CDR3 has 16 residues. Germline loops: CDR1 SGHNT, CDR2 YENEEA.

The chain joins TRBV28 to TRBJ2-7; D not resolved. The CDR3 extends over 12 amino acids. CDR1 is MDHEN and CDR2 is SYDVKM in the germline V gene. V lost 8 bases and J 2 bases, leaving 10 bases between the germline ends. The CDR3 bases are TGTGCCAGCGGAGTTTATGCCTACGAGCAGTACTTC. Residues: CASGVYAYEQYF. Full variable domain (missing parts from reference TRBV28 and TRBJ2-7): DVKVTQSSRYLVKRTGEKVFLECVQDMDHENMFWYRQDPGLGLRLIYFSYDVKMKEKGDIPEGYSVSREKKERFSLILESASTNQTSMYLCASGVYAYEQYFGPGTRLTVT.

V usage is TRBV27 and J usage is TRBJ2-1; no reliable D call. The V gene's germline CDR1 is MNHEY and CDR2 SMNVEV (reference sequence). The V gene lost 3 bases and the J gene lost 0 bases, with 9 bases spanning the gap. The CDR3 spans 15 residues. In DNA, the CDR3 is TGTGCCAGCAGTTTTGCGGCTAGCTCCTACAATGAGCAGTTCTTC. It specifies CASSFAASSYNEQFF.

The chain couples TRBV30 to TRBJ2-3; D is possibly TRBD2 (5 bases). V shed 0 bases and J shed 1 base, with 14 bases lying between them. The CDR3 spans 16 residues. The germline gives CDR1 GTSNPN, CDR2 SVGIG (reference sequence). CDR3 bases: TGTGCCTGGAGTGTCGGGGTCAACATCGGCACAGATACGCAGTATTTT. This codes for CAWSVGVNIGTDTQYF.

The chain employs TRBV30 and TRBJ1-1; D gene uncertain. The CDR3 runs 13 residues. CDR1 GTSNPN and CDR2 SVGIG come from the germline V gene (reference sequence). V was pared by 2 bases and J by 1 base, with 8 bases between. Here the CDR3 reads CAWSKYRNTEAFF. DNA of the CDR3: TGTGCCTGGAGTAAGTATCGGAACACTGAAGCTTTCTTT.

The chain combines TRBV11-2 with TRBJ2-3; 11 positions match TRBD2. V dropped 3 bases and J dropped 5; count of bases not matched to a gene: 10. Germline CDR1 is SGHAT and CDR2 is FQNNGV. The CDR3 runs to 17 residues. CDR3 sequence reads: CASSFSALAGGLDTQYF. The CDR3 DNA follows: TGTGCCAGCAGCTTTTCTGCGCTAGCGGGAGGTTTAGATACGCAGTATTTT.

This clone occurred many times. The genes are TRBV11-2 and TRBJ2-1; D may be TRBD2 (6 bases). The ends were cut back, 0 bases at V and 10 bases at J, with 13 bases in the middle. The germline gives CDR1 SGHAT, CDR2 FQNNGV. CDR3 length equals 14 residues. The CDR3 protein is CASSLDRSGGEQFF. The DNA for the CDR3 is TGTGCCAGCAGCTTAGATCGGTCTGGGGGGGAGCAGTTCTTC.

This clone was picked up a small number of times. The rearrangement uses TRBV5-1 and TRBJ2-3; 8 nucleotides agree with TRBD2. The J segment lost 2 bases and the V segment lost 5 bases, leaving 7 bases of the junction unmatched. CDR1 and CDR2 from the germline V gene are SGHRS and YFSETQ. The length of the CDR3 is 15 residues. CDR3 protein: CASSFQTSATDTQYF. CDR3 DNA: TGCGCCAGCAGTTTTCAGACTAGCGCCACAGATACGCAGTATTTT.

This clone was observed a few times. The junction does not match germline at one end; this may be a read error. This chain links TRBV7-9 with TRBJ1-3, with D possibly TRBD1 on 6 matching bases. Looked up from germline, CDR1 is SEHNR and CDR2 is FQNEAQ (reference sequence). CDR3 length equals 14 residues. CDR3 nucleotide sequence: TGTGCCAGCAGCGCGAGATTAGTAAAGGGGGAGTTACATTTT. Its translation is CASSARLVKGELHF. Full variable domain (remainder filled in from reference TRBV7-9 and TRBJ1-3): DTGVSQNPRHKITKRGQNVTFRCDPISEHNRLYWYRQTLGQGPEFLTYFQNEAQLEKSRLLSDRFSAERPKGSFSTLEIQRTEQGDSAMYLCASSARLVKGELHFGEGSWLTVV.

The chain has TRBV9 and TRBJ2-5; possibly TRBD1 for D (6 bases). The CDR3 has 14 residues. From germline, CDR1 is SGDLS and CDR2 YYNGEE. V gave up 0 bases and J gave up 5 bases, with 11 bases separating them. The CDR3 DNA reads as TGTGCCAGCAGCGTAGACACAGGGTCGGAGACCCAGTACTTC. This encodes CASSVDTGSETQYF.

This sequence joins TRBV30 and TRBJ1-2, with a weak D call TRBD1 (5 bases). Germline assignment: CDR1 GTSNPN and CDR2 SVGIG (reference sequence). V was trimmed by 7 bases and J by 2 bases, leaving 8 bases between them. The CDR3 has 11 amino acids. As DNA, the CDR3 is TGTGCCTCCCGGGGGAACTATGGCTACACCTTC. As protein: CASRGNYGYTF. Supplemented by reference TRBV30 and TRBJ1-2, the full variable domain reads SQTIHQWPATLVQPVGSPLSLECTVEGTSNPNLYWYRQAAGRGLQLLFYSVGIGQISSEVPQNLSASRPQDRQFILSSKKLLLSDSGFYLCASRGNYGYTFGSGTRLTVV.

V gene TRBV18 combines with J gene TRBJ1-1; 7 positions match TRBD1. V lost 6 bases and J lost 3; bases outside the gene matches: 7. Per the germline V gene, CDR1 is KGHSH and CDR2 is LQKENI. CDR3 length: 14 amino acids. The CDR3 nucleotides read TGTGCCAGCTCCGCCCTCGACAGGGACACTGAAGCTTTCTTT. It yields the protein CASSALDRDTEAFF.

CDR3 protein: CAISPPGLAGGPGNEQFF. Here the CDR3 DNA reads TGTGCCATTTCTCCCCCAGGACTAGCGGGAGGGCCGGGGAATGAGCAGTTCTTC. J is TRBJ2-1 and V is TRBV7-8, with 15 nucleotides matching TRBD2. The CDR3 consists of 18 residues. Germline trimming cut 10 bases from V and 7 bases from J; bases unmatched to any gene: 17. CDR1 is SGHVS, CDR2 FQNEAQ, per germline.

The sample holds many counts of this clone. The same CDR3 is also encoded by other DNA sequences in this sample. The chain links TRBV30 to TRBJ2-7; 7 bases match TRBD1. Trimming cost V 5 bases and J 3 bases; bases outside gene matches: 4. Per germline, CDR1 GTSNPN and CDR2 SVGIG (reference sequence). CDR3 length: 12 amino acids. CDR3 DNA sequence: TGTGCCTGGCATAACAGGGGCTACGAGCAGTACTTC. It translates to CAWHNRGYEQYF.

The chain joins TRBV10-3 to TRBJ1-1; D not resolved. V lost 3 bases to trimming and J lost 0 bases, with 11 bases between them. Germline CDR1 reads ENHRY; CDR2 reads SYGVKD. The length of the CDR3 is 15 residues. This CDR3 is CAISERPTVNTEAFF. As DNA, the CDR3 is TGTGCCATCAGTGAACGCCCCACGGTGAACACTGAAGCTTTCTTT.

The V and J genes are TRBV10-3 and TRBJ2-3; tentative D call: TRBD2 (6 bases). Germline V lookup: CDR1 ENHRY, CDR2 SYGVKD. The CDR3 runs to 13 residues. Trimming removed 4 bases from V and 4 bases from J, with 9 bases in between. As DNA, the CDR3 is TGTGCCATCAGTGGGGGGGAGGCAGATACGCAGTATTTT. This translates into CAISGGEADTQYF.

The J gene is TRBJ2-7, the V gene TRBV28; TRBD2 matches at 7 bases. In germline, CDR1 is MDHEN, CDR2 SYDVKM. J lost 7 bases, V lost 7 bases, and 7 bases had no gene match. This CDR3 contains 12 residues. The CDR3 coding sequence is TGTGCCAGCAAAATCGGGCGGGGGGAGCAGTACTTC. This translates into CASKIGRGEQYF.

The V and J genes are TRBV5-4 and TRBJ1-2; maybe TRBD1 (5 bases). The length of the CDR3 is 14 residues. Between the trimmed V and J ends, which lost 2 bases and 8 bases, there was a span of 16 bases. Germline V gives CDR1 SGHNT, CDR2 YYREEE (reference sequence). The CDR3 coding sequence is TGTGCCAGCAGCTTAGGGCAGGGAGTATTCGGCTACACCTTC. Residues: CASSLGQGVFGYTF.

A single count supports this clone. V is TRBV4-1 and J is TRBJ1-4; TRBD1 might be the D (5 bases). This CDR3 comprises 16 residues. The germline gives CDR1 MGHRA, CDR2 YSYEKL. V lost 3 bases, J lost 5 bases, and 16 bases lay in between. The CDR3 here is CASSHPPGRENEKLFF. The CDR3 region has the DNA TGCGCCAGCAGCCATCCCCCAGGGAGGGAGAATGAAAAACTGTTTTTT.

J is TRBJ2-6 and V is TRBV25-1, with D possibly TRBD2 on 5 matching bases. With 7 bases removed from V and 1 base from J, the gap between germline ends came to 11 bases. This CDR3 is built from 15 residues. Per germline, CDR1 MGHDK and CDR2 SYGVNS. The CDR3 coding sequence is TGTGCCAGCACTCAAACGGGGTCTGGGGCCAACGTCCTGACTTTC. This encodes CASTQTGSGANVLTF.